The 6 T cell receptor beta chains in this list originate from one sample, sequenced in a study of CD8 T cells in ankylosing spondylitis. TCRdb passed the 5' RACE reads through MiXCR, listing each CDR3 protein once. The sample holds around 75,000 distinct CDR3 sequences, roughly 5.3% seen once. The sample comprised blood, either unsorted or a sorted T cell fraction (not recorded which). Every receptor here comes from a male donor with ankylosing spondylitis or in good health (not recorded which).

This clonotype was recorded many times. The J gene is TRBJ2-7, the V gene TRBV7-6, with no clear D. Germline values: CDR1 SGHVS, CDR2 FNYEAQ. The germline V and J ends were trimmed by 2 bases and 6 bases, with 11 bases remaining between them. CDR3 length equals 13 residues. The CDR3 bases are TGTGCCAGCAGCTTAAGCGCTTCTTCCGAGCAGTACTTC. It codes for CASSLSASSEQYF.

This clonotype was seen at least ten times. The chain employs TRBV7-2 and TRBJ2-1, with 8 bases matching TRBD2. V was pared by 1 base and J by 13 bases, with 12 bases of the junction left unmatched. The germline gives CDR1 SGHTA, CDR2 FQGNSA. The CDR3 consists of 15 residues. The CDR3 bases are TGTGCCAGCAGCTTAGAACTAGCGGTCCCCGGATTCCAGTTCTTC. Its translation is CASSLELAVPGFQFF.

This clonotype was detected ten times or more. This chain connects TRBV5-1 to TRBJ2-1, with D hard to call. This CDR3 contains 13 residues. The germline CDR1 and CDR2 sequences are SGHRS and YFSETQ. The V end was cut by 4 bases, the J end by 2 bases, with 7 bases between. The CDR3 nucleotides read TGCGCCAGCAGCGTAGGAACCTACAATGAGCAGTTCTTC. Protein product: CASSVGTYNEQFF.

This clonotype was counted at least ten times. CDR3 protein: CASSPYRGNIQYF. CDR3 bases: TGTGCCAGCAGCCCGTACAGGGGAAACATTCAGTACTTC. The V call is TRBV14, the J call TRBJ2-4; 7 nucleotides agree with TRBD1. CDR3 length: 13 amino acids. V dropped 4 bases and J dropped 6; count of bases not matched to a gene: 3. Germline values: CDR1 SGHDN, CDR2 FVKESK.

The table lists this clonotype with many counts. V usage is TRBV6-5 and J usage is TRBJ1-1; tentative D call: TRBD1 (5 bases). The CDR3 runs to 15 residues. The V gene's germline CDR1 is MNHEY and CDR2 SVGAGI. V shed 4 bases and J shed 6 bases, with 18 bases lying between them. The CDR3 sequence is CASSWGRLGAAEAFF. The DNA of the CDR3 is TGTGCCAGCAGTTGGGGCAGATTAGGCGCCGCTGAAGCTTTCTTT.

This clonotype was recorded at least ten times. The chain recombines TRBV6-1 with TRBJ2-5; 8 bases match TRBD1. Per the germline V gene, CDR1 is MNHNS and CDR2 is SASEGT. The CDR3 runs 14 residues. J gave up 3 bases and V 6 bases, and 6 bases lay outside the gene matches. CDR3 nucleotide sequence: TGTGCCAGCAGGGGCTGGGACAGGAAAGAGACCCAGTACTTC. This gives the protein CASRGWDRKETQYF.